These T cell receptor beta chains were read from a single sample in a study of T cells after yellow fever vaccination. TCRdb re-analysed the 5' RACE reads in MiXCR, keeping a single row per CDR3 protein. The sample yields 150,000 to 200,000 distinct CDR3 sequences, 9.3% seen once. The sample consisted of CD8+ T cells sorted from PBMCs, taken 45 days after the yellow fever booster vaccination. These receptors all stem from a man younger than 35 who received the YFV17D yellow fever vaccine. Each CDR3 is given with its conserved first and last residue. The order of the fields is J gene, clone size, D gene, V gene, CDR3 DNA, CDR3 protein. A D gene is named only where the DNA matches it firmly. Clone size is shown for a subset of rows, as once, few, many or a class of expanded clone.

>TRBJ2-7|.|.|TRBV3-1
TGTGCCAGCAGCCCAGGGACATACTACTACGAGCAGTACTTC
CASSPGTYYYEQYF
>TRBJ1-2|.|.|TRBV4-3
TGCGCCAGCAGCCAAGAACAGGGAAGCTATGGCTACACCTTC
CASSQEQGSYGYTF
>TRBJ1-1|few|.|TRBV6-2/TRBV6-3
TGTGCCAGCGAAACGGATAACACGGACACTGAAGCTTTCTTT
CASETDNTDTEAFF
>TRBJ2-3|.|TRBD1|TRBV7-6
TGTGCCAGCAGTACTACAGGGGGCCCCACAGATACGCAGTATTTT
CASSTTGGPTDTQYF
>TRBJ2-3|.|.|TRBV4-1
TGCGCCAGCAGCCAACACCCCAGGGGCACAGATACGCAGTATTTT
CASSQHPRGTDTQYF
>TRBJ2-3|.|.|TRBV28
TGTGCCAGCAGTTTAAACATCGCCAGGGAAACAGATACGCAGTATTTT
CASSLNIARETDTQYF
>TRBJ2-3|.|.|TRBV29-1
TGCAGCGTTGAAGACCCTGCCTACCGGGGAGGTACGCAGTATTTT
CSVEDPAYRGGTQYF
>TRBJ2-5|.|TRBD1|TRBV7-9
TGTGCCAGCAGCCGGGGACAGGACCAGTACTTC
CASSRGQDQYF
>TRBJ2-7|many|.|TRBV4-1
TGCGCCAGCAGCCAAGATCTTACAGGGCGCGAGCAGTACTTC
CASSQDLTGREQYF
>TRBJ2-6|.|TRBD1|TRBV5-5
TGTGCCAGCCGCCGGGACAGGGTCCTACCTGGGGCCAACGTCCTGACTTTC
CASRRDRVLPGANVLTF
>TRBJ2-2|.|.|TRBV6-5
TGTGCCAGCAGTTACTTGGCCCGGGACGTCACCGGGGAGCTGTTTTTT
CASSYLARDVTGELFF
>TRBJ1-5|once|.|TRBV10-3
TGTGCCATCCGGGCAGGGAGGTTTCAGCCCCAGCATTTT
CAIRAGRFQPQHF
>TRBJ2-2|many|TRBD2|TRBV12-3/TRBV12-4
TGTGCCAGCAGTCCCTCGGGACTAGCTAACACCGGGGAGCTGTTTTTT
CASSPSGLANTGELFF
>TRBJ1-4|.|TRBD1|TRBV4-1
TGCGCCAGCAGCCAAACTACGACAGGGACTAATGAAAAACTGTTTTTT
CASSQTTTGTNEKLFF
>TRBJ2-5|few|TRBD1|TRBV7-9
TGTGCCAGCGGGACAGCAGAGACCCAGTACTTC
CASGTAETQYF
>TRBJ2-6|.|.|TRBV12-3/TRBV12-4
TGTGCCAGCAGTGGGAGGAGCTCTGGGGCCAACGTCCTGACTTTC
CASSGRSSGANVLTF
>TRBJ1-6|.|TRBD1|TRBV7-9
TGTGCCAGCAGCTCGTCTCAGGGGGCGTTTAATTCACCCCTCCACTTT
CASSSSQGAFNSPLHF
>TRBJ2-7|few|TRBD2|TRBV4-3
TGCGCCAGCAGCCAAGAGCGGGGGAGCTCCTACGAGCAGTACTTC
CASSQERGSSYEQYF
>TRBJ2-5|few|.|TRBV25-1
TGTGCCAGCAGTGAATTAAAGGGATGGGAGACCCAGTACTTC
CASSELKGWETQYF
>TRBJ2-3|many|TRBD2|TRBV6-6
TGTGCCAGCAGTTACTCCCAGACTAGCGGCCTCACAGATACGCAGTATTTT
CASSYSQTSGLTDTQYF
>TRBJ1-2|.|.|TRBV20-1
TGCAGTTCCACAGTTACGGGGGACTATGGCTACACCTTC
CSSTVTGDYGYTF
>TRBJ1-6|many|TRBD1|TRBV20-1
TGCAGTGCCCACAGGGGAGGGGAACCCCTCCACTTT
CSAHRGGEPLHF
>TRBJ1-1|.|.|TRBV21-1
TGTGCCAGCAGGTTTCCGGGACAGCAGAACACTGAAGCTTTCTTT
CASRFPGQQNTEAFF
>TRBJ2-2|few|TRBD2|TRBV5-6
TGTGCCAGCAGCTTTGGCGGGGGCGGGGAGCTGTTTTTT
CASSFGGGGELFF
>TRBJ2-3|.|.|TRBV27
TGTGCCAGCAGTCCCACGGCTAGCAAGTATACGCAGTATTTT
CASSPTASKYTQYF
>TRBJ2-7|.|TRBD1|TRBV20-1
TGCAGTGCTAGTAGGGTGACAGGGCTCGAGCAGTACTTC
CSASRVTGLEQYF
>TRBJ1-5|.|.|TRBV20-1
TGCAGTGCTAGTATGGGAGCGAGCCAGCCCCAGCATTTT
CSASMGASQPQHF
>TRBJ2-1|.|.|TRBV12-3/TRBV12-4
TGTGCCAGCAGACCCAGGGGAGATGAGCAGTTCTTC
CASRPRGDEQFF
>TRBJ2-3|few|.|TRBV7-9
TGTGCCAGCAGCTCTTCTCCCACAGATACGCAGTATTTT
CASSSSPTDTQYF
>TRBJ1-1|.|.|TRBV20-1
TGCAGTGCTAGTGGGTTGACTGGGAACACTGAAGCTTTCTTT
CSASGLTGNTEAFF
>TRBJ2-7|.|TRBD2|TRBV4-1
TGCGCCAGCAGCCAAGCTGCGGGACTACCTTACGAGCAGTACTTC
CASSQAAGLPYEQYF
>TRBJ2-2|few|.|TRBV5-1
TGCGCCAGCAGCTTGGGGGGAAATTCCGGGGAGCTGTTTTTT
CASSLGGNSGELFF
>TRBJ2-7|many|TRBD2|TRBV7-6
TGTGCCAGCAGCTTAAGCACTAGCGGGGGATCCGAGCAGTACTTC
CASSLSTSGGSEQYF
>TRBJ2-7|.|.|TRBV6-6
TGTGCCAGCACTTTCAGGGATCAGCAGTACTTC
CASTFRDQQYF
>TRBJ1-2|few|.|TRBV20-1
TGCAGTGCCGAGAACTATGGCTACACCTTC
CSAENYGYTF
>TRBJ2-3|.|.|TRBV2
TGTGCCAGCAGCGCTCTGGAAAGCCTGGGAGATACGCAGTATTTT
CASSALESLGDTQYF
>TRBJ2-1|few|.|TRBV6-5
TGTGCCAGCAGTTACTGGCGTAGCTCCTACAATGAGCAGTTCTTC
CASSYWRSSYNEQFF
>TRBJ2-1|.|TRBD1|TRBV6-2/TRBV6-3
TGTGCCAGCAGAAGAAGACAGGGGGCCAATGAGCAGTTCTTC
CASRRRQGANEQFF
>TRBJ2-5|.|.|TRBV6-5
TGTGCCAGCAGTTACTCGATGAGGCAGGGCGCACAAGAGACCCAGTACTTC
CASSYSMRQGAQETQYF
>TRBJ2-3|.|.|TRBV2
TGTGCCAGCAGTGACGGTGTGGGGACAATCCTAGATACGCAGTATTTT
CASSDGVGTILDTQYF
>TRBJ2-6|.|.|TRBV9
TGTGCCAGCAGCCCTAGTTTAAACTCTGGGGCCAACGTCCTGACTTTC
CASSPSLNSGANVLTF
>TRBJ2-1|.|.|TRBV28
TGTGCCAGCAGTTTGACGGTTACGAATGAGCAGTTCTTC
CASSLTVTNEQFF
>TRBJ2-3|.|TRBD2|TRBV5-1
TGCGCCAGCAGCTTGGCACTAGCGGGAGTTATGGATACGCAGTATTTT
CASSLALAGVMDTQYF
>TRBJ2-3|few|TRBD2|TRBV7-3
TGTGCCAGCAGCTTAAAAGCGGGGTTGGAGGCAGATACGCAGTATTTT
CASSLKAGLEADTQYF
>TRBJ2-7|.|TRBD2|TRBV4-3
TGCGCCAGCAGCCAAGGGTACGGGGGACTAGCGCAGTACTTC
CASSQGYGGLAQYF
>TRBJ2-2|.|.|TRBV7-9
TGTGCCAGCAGTCCGACGGGGGGCCGGGAGCTGTTTTTT
CASSPTGGRELFF